This T cell receptor beta chain was recovered during a study of shared clonotypes between healthy human individuals. Study-level information: Each donor's CD8 memory used one plate, CD8 naive two, each CD4 subset three. Study-wide results and limits: Non-shared clonotypes had lower generation probabilities than those shared by all four donors. Naive subsets usually exceeded memory subsets in estimated richness.

Germline assignment: CDR1 SGHVS and CDR2 FNYEAQ. Trimming shortened V by 5 bases and J by 8 bases, and 13 bases separated the two germline ends. The CDR3 runs to 13 residues. With respect to this clone: Its specificity is unknown.

Authors' methods: For the immunoSEQ data, sequences were junction-only without quality scores, so filtering differed. Sequencing was performed with immunoSEQ multiplex PCR; in TCRdb, only in-frame clones are kept and a portion is missing. That table is the source of V, J and clone size, and D and trimming were worked out from the DNA. Among around 700,000 clones listed, about 91% were seen once. Naivety among CD8 cells was defined by CD45RO negativity and positive CCR7 selection, thereby excluding terminally differentiated effector memory CD45RA+ cells. J is TRBJ2-1 and V is TRBV7-6; no reliable D call. The sample comprised naive CD8+ T cells sorted from blood. The TCR comes from a man aged 30 to 39 in good health. CDR3 DNA: TGTGCCAGCAGCCCTACTCTTTGGGATGAGCAGTTCTTC. Amino acid sequence: CASSPTLWDEQFF. Full variable domain (outside the CDR3, taken from reference TRBV7-6 and TRBJ2-1): GAGVSQSPRYKVTKRGQDVALRCDPISGHVSLYWYRQALGQGPEFLTYFNYEAQQDKSGLPNDRFSAERPEGSISTLTIQRTEQRDSAMYRCASSPTLWDEQFFGPGTRLTVL.